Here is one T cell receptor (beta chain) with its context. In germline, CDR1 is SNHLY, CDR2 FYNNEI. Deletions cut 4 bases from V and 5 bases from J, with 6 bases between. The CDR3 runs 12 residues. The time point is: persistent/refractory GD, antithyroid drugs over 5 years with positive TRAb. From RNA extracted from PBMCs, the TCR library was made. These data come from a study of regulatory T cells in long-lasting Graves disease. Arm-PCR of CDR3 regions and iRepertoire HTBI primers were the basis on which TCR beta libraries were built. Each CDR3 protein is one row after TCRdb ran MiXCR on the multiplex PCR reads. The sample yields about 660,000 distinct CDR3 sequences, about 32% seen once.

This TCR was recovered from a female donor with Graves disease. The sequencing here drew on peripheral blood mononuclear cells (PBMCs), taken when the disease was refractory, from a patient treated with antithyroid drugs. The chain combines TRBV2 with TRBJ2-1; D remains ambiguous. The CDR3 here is CASSGFDNEQFF. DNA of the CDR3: TGTGCCAGCAGTGGGTTTGACAATGAGCAGTTCTTC.